Reported below is one TCR beta chain. The data derive from a study of cytomegalovirus exposure and HLA in healthy donors. The CDR3 is 16 residues long. Trimming removed 2 bases from V and 5 bases from J; junction bases left unmatched: 10. Germline lookup yields CDR1 MNHEY and CDR2 SMNVEV (reference sequence). PCR used 60 Vbeta primers and 13 Jbeta primers. The assay was immunoSEQ multiplex PCR, and TCRdb's table has in-frame clones only and misses some. The sample records roughly 190,000 clones, 70% to 80% being singletons. The sequenced material came from PBMCs. This sequence was found in a woman younger than 45 in good health and CMV-seropositive. The chain combines TRBV27 with TRBJ2-5; 8 bases match TRBD2. Written as DNA, the CDR3 is TGTGCCAGCAGTTTAAGGAACAGGGCGGGGGGTGAGACCCAGTACTTC. Amino acids: CASSLRNRAGGETQYF.